The clone carrying this T cell receptor (beta chain) came up many times. Its antigen is currently unknown. This sample was included in a study of response to subunit inactivated influenza vaccine. With 4 bases clipped from V and 2 bases from J, the junction kept 3 bases outside the gene matches. The CDR3 contains 14 residues. Germline V CDR1 and CDR2: PRHDT, FYEKMQ (reference sequence). Using its own MiXCR run on the RT-PCR reads, TCRdb lists one record per CDR3 protein. The sample lists fewer than 600,000 distinct CDR3 sequences, 6.5% to 8% occurring once. Findings and caveats of the study: Each seasonal influenza vaccination recruits few new T cells, the authors suggested.

Sequencing was performed on PBMCs from blood, taken 23 months after vaccination. The chain uses TRBV13 and TRBJ2-3; 7 nucleotides line up with TRBD2. The receptor's source is a man between 50 and 75 years old who received an inactivated influenza vaccine. The DNA for the CDR3 is TGTGCCAGCAGCTCAAGCGGGGACACAGATACGCAGTATTTT. Its translation is CASSSSGDTDTQYF.